Here is one T cell receptor (beta chain) with its context. The data derive from a study of CD8 T cells in Susac syndrome. The CDR3 covers 16 residues. Germline values: CDR1 LGHNT, CDR2 FRNRAP. With 3 bases clipped from V and 5 bases from J, the junction kept 11 bases outside the gene matches. RNA was extracted with the RNeasy kit, and a quantity of about 0.45 to 1 ug was reverse transcribed using random hexamers. The method of amplification for TCR beta CDR3 was immunoSEQ multiplex PCR, covering 54 Vbeta and 13 Jbeta. Using its own MiXCR run on the immunoSEQ multiplex PCR reads, TCRdb lists one record per CDR3 protein. The top ten hold approximately 0.11% of the sample, which has roughly 300,000 distinct CDR3 sequences, roughly 85% seen once.

This receptor was identified in a human donor with multiple sclerosis. Sequences were obtained from CD8+ T cells from PBMCs. The chain recombines TRBV12-5 with TRBJ2-5, with 8 bases that match TRBD2. CDR3 loop: CASGFALGGRRETQYF. The CDR3 region has the DNA TGTGCTAGTGGTTTCGCCCTGGGCGGGAGGAGGGAGACCCAGTACTTC.